This paragraph covers one T cell receptor beta chain sequence. Per the study methods: Using reference gene primer amplification, nucleated cell counts were estimated. Profiled with immunoSEQ multiplex PCR; TCRdb holds only in-frame clones, not every one. From that table come the V and J calls and clone size; the DNA was used to work out D and trimming. The sample consists of more than 250,000 clones, about 90% of them appearing once. The length of the CDR3 is 13 residues. CDR1 is LNHDA and CDR2 is SQIVND in the germline V gene (reference sequence). With 4 bases removed from V and 5 bases from J, the gap between germline ends came to 8 bases. This entry belongs to a study of blood T cell repertoires in COVID-19. Study-level information: Material from acute and convalescent COVID-19 was sourced from the United States, Italy and Spain. T cells, B-cell-depleted T cells, or PBMCs supplied cDNA or gDNA.

Material for sequencing was peripheral blood. This receptor was identified in a man between 18 and 29 years old who had recovered from COVID-19. This rearrangement joins TRBV19 to TRBJ2-2; D is unresolved. CDR3 nucleotides: TGTGCCAGTAGTAGGCCACAAACCGGGGAGCTGTTTTTT. It encodes CASSRPQTGELFF.